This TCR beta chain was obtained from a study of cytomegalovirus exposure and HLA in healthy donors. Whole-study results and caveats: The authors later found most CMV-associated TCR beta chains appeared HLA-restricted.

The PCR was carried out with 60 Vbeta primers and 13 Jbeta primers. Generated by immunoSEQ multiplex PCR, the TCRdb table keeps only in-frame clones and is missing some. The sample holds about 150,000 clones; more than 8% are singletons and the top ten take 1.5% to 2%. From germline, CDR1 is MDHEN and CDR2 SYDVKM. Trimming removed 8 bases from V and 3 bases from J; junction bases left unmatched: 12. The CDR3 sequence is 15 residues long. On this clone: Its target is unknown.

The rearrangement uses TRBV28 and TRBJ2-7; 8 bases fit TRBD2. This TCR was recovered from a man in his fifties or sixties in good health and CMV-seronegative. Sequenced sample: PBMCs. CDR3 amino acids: CASLPGGREVYEQYF. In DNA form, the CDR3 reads TGTGCCAGCCTCCCCGGGGGGCGGGAGGTCTACGAGCAGTACTTC.